This TCR beta chain was sequenced in a study of blood T cell repertoires in COVID-19. Here immunoSEQ multiplex PCR was the method, and the copy in TCRdb shows in-frame clones only, minus some. The sample includes more than 130,000 clones, approximately 80% of them seen just once. Per the germline V gene, CDR1 is KGHDR and CDR2 is SFDVKD. The junction had 2 bases not matched to a gene; V was cut back by 3 bases and J by 0 bases. The CDR3 consists of 15 residues. The chain has TRBV24-1 and TRBJ1-2, with TRBD1 matching 8 bases. Sequenced sample: peripheral blood. The receptor was derived from an elderly woman in a cohort sampled during active or convalescent COVID-19. CDR3 DNA: TGTGCCACCAGTGATCGGGACAGGCCTAACTATGGCTACACCTTC. This sequence encodes CATSDRDRPNYGYTF.